This TCR beta chain was found in a study of T cell responses to AZD1222 COVID-19 vaccine. Study results and limitations: Just a handful of AZD1222 recipients were seropositive at baseline.

The CDR3 loop spans 18 amino acids. The table came from immunoSEQ multiplex PCR; TCRdb's copy has only in-frame clones and leaves some out. The table includes about 110,000 clones, roughly 88% detected once. As regards this clone: The antigen is unknown.

The receptor was derived from an adult in good health. V gene TRBV12-2 combines with J gene TRBJ1-5; TRBD1 is the table's D call and was not checked against the DNA. TRBV12-2 is described as a pseudogene. The sequencing here drew on peripheral blood, taken on day 0 of AZD1222 vaccination. CDR3 sequence: CASPRRSDSEYSNQPQHF. The CDR3 bases are TGTGCAAGTCCCAGAAGATCGGACAGCGAATATAGCAATCAGCCCCAGCATTTT.